Described below is a single T cell receptor beta chain sequence and its context. Its cognate antigen has yet to be identified. Base quality data are lacking; no much larger clone is found one base away. To identify antigen-specific CD4+ T cell clonotypes by their expansion, the ViraFEST assay first stimulated PBMC with viral peptide pools and then applied TCR sequencing. After more than 9 days of culture, CD4+ T cells were isolated with the EasySep CD4+ T cell isolation kit. None of the healthy vaccine recipients had a prior SARS-CoV-2 infection, which was confirmed by nucleocapsid antibody tests that came back negative both before and after vaccination. Each well held fewer than 2.5 million PBMC cultured in IMDM containing roughly 5% human AB serum, 10 IU/ml IL-2 and gentamicin, along with about 9.5 ug/ml peptides. On days 3 and 7, half of the culture medium was replaced with fresh IL-2-containing medium. Each peptide stimulation condition was cultured in triplicate wells unless otherwise noted. PBMC were separated from whole blood using Ficoll-Paque Plus gradient centrifugation and were then either cryopreserved at -140C or used fresh. The spike proteins of SARS-CoV-2 and of the common cold coronaviruses HCoV-NL63, HCoV-OC43 and HCoV-229E were spanned by overlapping peptide pools. The QIAamp micro DNA kit was used to extract genomic DNA from the cultured CD4+ T cells.

The data stem from a study of vaccination effects on CD4 cells after COVID-19 (dated by TCRdb to between 2022 and 2023). Some background on the complete study: Each participant received two doses of an mRNA SARS-CoV-2 vaccine, either BNT162b2 or mRNA-1273. SARS-CoV-2 spike-specific CD4+ TCR repertoires were compared before and after mRNA vaccination in COVID-19 convalescent patients and in infection-naive vaccine recipients. A total of around eleven COVID-19 convalescent patients and a handful of SARS-CoV-2-naive healthy vaccine recipients were included in the full study. In the study, cultures from other donors were sequenced using the Oncomine TCR Beta short-read assay on an Illumina iSeq 100. Findings and caveats that apply to the study as a whole: The study was limited by a small number of convalescent patients and lacked early post-infection timepoints. In healthy vaccine recipients, vaccine-induced clones were almost all SARS-CoV-2 mono-reactive, with only 1 of 255 cross-reactive with common cold coronaviruses. Both infection-induced and vaccine-induced clones contracted markedly at late post-vaccination timepoints, which is consistent with waning T cell responses.

CDR1 MDHEN and CDR2 SYDVKM were looked up in the germline V gene. Spanning cysteine to phenylalanine, the CDR3 consists of 14 amino acids. Of the read, only the CDR3 DNA is kept; its 42 bases are in frame from base 1. V is cut by 6 bases and J by 7 bases, and the space between the germline ends is 18 bases. The protocol used for the library was the immunoSEQ multiplex PCR assay. DNA from the CD4+ T cells that had been cultured and isolated underwent TCR beta CDR3 sequencing. On the authors' methods: Non-productive TCR sequences were removed and reads were trimmed to the CDR3 region, keeping CDR3s of at least 7 amino acids. The MANAFEST web app was used to pick out antigen-specific clonotypes by comparing their expansion in peptide wells with that in reference cultures. To be called positive, a clone needed expansion at FDR<0.05 compared with the reference and with all other wells, an odds ratio greater than 5, and a frequency greater than 0.1% in two replicate wells. Cross-reactive clonotypes were defined as significantly expanded in SARS-CoV-2 spike wells and in at least one common cold coronavirus spike condition. CDR3 similarity was assessed by Levenshtein distance using the stringdist R package, and unrooted trees were constructed with ape in R 3.6.1. In TCRdb, the immuneACCESS table is reduced to in-frame sequences with V and J assigned. These tables do not hold every clone; where another copy was compared, an unresolved V gene accounts for under half, and the others remain unexplained. V and J calls plus clone size are reproduced from that table; the DNA served to infer D and trimming. The sample profile shows tens of thousands of clones; under 70% of them were found once. Approximately 22% of the sample is held by the ten biggest clonotypes.

The TCR sequence derives from a human donor who received a COVID-19 vaccine. The sequences come from CD4+ T cells from PBMCs cultured with SARS-CoV-2 spike peptides, collected before COVID-19 vaccination. The cell subset or site label corresponds to: SARS-CoV-2 spike overlapping peptide pool stimulation. The chain links TRBV28 with TRBJ1-2; the D gene is perhaps TRBD1, from 6 matching bases. The CDR3 region reads CASRTTGAPGGYTF. The nucleotides are TGTGCCAGCAGGACCACGGGGGCCCCCGGTGGCTACACCTTC.